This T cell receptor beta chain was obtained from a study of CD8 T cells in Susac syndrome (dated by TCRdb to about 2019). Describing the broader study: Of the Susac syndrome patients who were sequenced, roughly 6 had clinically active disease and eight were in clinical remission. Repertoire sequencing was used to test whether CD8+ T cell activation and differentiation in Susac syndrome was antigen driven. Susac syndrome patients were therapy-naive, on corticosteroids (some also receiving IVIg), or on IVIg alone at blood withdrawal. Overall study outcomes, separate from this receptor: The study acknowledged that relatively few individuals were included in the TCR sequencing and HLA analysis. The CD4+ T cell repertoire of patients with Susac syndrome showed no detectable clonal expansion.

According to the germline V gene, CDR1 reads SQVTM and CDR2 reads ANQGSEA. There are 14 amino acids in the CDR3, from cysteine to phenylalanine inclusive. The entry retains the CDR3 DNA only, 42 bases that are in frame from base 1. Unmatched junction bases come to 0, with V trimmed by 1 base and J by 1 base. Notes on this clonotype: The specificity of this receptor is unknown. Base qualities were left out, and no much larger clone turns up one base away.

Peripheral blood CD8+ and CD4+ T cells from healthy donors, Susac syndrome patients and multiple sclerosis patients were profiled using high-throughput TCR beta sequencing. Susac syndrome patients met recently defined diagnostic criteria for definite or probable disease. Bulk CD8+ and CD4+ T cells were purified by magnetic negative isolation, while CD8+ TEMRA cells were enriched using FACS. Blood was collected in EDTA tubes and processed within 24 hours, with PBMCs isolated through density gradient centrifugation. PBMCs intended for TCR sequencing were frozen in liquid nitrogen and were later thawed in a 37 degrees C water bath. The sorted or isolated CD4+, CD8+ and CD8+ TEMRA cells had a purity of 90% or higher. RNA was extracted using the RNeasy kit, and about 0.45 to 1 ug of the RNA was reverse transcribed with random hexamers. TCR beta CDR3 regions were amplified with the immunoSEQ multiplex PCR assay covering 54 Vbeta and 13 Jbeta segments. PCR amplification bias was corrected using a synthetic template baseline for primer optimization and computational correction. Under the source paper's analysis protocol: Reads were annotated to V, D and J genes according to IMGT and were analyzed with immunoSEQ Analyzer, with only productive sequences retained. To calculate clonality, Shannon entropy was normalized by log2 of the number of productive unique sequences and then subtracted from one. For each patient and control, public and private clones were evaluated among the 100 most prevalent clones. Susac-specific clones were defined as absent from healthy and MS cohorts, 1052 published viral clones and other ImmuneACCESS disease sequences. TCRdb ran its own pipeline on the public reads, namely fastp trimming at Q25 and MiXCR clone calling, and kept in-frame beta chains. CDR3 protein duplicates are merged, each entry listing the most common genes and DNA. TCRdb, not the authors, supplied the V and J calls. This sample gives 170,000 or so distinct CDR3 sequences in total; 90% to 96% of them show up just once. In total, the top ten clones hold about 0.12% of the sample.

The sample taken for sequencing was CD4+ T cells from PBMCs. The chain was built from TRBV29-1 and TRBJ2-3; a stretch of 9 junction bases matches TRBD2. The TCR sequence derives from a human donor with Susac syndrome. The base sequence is TGCAGCGTTGAAGGACTAGCGGGCACAGATACGCAGTATTTT. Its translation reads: CSVEGLAGTDTQYF.